These T cell receptor beta chains were read from a single sample in a study of blood T cell repertoires in COVID-19. Profiled with immunoSEQ multiplex PCR; TCRdb holds only in-frame clones, not every one. The sample has about 280,000 clones; 75% to 90% are singletons. The sample consisted of peripheral blood. The receptor set was obtained from a woman aged 45-60 years who had recovered from COVID-19. Both conserved end residues are part of each CDR3. D genes are given only for firm matches. The size of a clone is reported for some rows only, either as once, few or many, or as a class for expanded clones.

V gene,clone size,J gene,D gene,CDR3 protein,CDR3 DNA
TRBV7-3,few,TRBJ1-1,.,CASSLIGGFLNTEAFF,TGTGCCAGCAGCTTAATCGGGGGTTTCTTGAACACTGAAGCTTTCTTT
TRBV28,.,TRBJ1-5,TRBD1,CASSGPGTGDFSYQPQHF,TGTGCCAGCAGTGGACCCGGGACAGGGGACTTCTCTTATCAGCCCCAGCATTTT
TRBV10-3,.,TRBJ2-7,.,CAITSAGKGEQYF,TGTGCCATCACCTCGGCAGGGAAGGGCGAGCAGTACTTC
TRBV6-6,once,TRBJ2-1,.,CASSPDRTAYNEQFF,TGTGCCAGCAGTCCCGACCGGACAGCTTACAATGAGCAGTTCTTC
TRBV5-1,.,TRBJ1-6,.,CASSFGQQDSPLHF,TGCGCCAGCAGCTTTGGGCAGCAAGATTCACCCCTCCACTTT
TRBV4-3,.,TRBJ2-1,.,CASSQEVERGEQFF,TGCGCCAGCAGCCAAGAAGTAGAGCGAGGTGAGCAGTTCTTC
TRBV28,.,TRBJ2-3,TRBD2,CASSLWASGRTDTQYF,TGTGCCAGCAGTTTATGGGCTAGCGGGAGGACAGATACGCAGTATTTT
TRBV19,.,TRBJ2-1,TRBD1,CASRPTLWDSPSNEQFF,TGTGCCAGTCGACCGACCCTTTGGGACAGCCCTTCCAATGAGCAGTTCTTC
TRBV9,once,TRBJ2-7,.,CASSVEGLFYEQYF,TGTGCCAGCAGCGTAGAGGGACTGTTCTACGAGCAGTACTTC
TRBV7-3,.,TRBJ1-2,.,CASRIAPGGDYGYTF,TGTGCCAGCAGAATAGCCCCCGGGGGAGACTATGGCTACACCTTC
TRBV29-1,.,TRBJ1-1,.,CSSWAGAPITEAFF,TGCAGCTCCTGGGCAGGGGCCCCAATTACTGAAGCTTTCTTT
TRBV21-1,.,TRBJ1-2,.,CASSLGDRVNYGYTF,TGTGCCAGCAGCCTAGGGGACAGGGTGAACTATGGCTACACCTTC
TRBV19,.,TRBJ1-1,.,CASQKDRGMNTEAFF,TGTGCCAGTCAAAAGGACCGGGGAATGAACACTGAAGCTTTCTTT
TRBV10-3,.,TRBJ2-1,TRBD1,CATRDSGSYNEQFF,TGTGCCACCCGGGACAGTGGATCCTACAATGAGCAGTTCTTC
TRBV13,.,TRBJ2-2,.,CASSSPRLARKLFF,TGTGCCAGCAGCTCACCTCGGCTAGCTCGGAAGCTGTTTTTT
TRBV4-2,.,TRBJ1-1,.,CASSQGFPGAVNTEAFF,TGTGCCAGCAGCCAAGGATTTCCAGGGGCGGTGAACACTGAAGCTTTCTTT
TRBV4-1,.,TRBJ2-1,TRBD2,CASSQGTGLAAYNEQFF,TGCGCCAGCAGCCAGGGTACGGGACTAGCGGCTTACAATGAGCAGTTCTTC
TRBV11-3,.,TRBJ2-2,TRBD1,CASSLDPGQGPTNTGELFF,TGTGCCAGCAGCTTAGATCCGGGACAGGGTCCTACAAACACCGGGGAGCTGTTTTTT
TRBV7-8,.,TRBJ1-5,.,CASRSGNNQPQHF,TGTGCCAGCAGATCCGGGAACAATCAGCCCCAGCATTTT
TRBV18,.,TRBJ2-7,.,CASSPPTGTYEQYF,TGTGCCAGCTCACCACCGACAGGCACCTACGAGCAGTACTTC
TRBV6-6,few,TRBJ1-3,.,CATIGQISGNTIYF,TGTGCCACCATTGGACAGATCTCTGGAAACACCATATATTTT
TRBV27,.,TRBJ1-2,.,CASSFSGLPYGYTF,TGTGCCAGCAGTTTCTCAGGGCTGCCCTATGGCTACACCTTC
TRBV6-6,once,TRBJ1-1,TRBD1,CASSWTGGPNTEAFF,TGTGCCAGCAGTTGGACAGGGGGCCCGAACACTGAAGCTTTCTTT
TRBV5-4,.,TRBJ2-3,.,CASSTMTSGPSTDTQYF,TGTGCCAGCAGCACTATGACCTCGGGTCCGAGCACAGATACGCAGTATTTT
TRBV18,.,TRBJ1-2,.,CASSPSWRAGDYTF,TGTGCCAGCTCACCCTCGTGGAGGGCGGGAGACTACACCTTC
TRBV5-5,.,TRBJ1-3,TRBD1,CASSWTGSGNTIYF,TGTGCCAGCAGCTGGACAGGGTCTGGAAACACCATATATTTT
TRBV7-6,.,TRBJ1-2,TRBD1,CASSDTDRGRNYGYTF,TGTGCCAGCAGCGACACCGACAGGGGACGCAACTATGGCTACACCTTC
TRBV6-5,.,TRBJ1-5,.,CASSAFVRGAQPQHF,TGTGCCAGCTCCGCGTTCGTAAGGGGCGCGCAGCCCCAGCATTTT